This T cell receptor (beta chain) comes out of a study of OX40 agonist ivuxolimab in advanced cancers. Study results and caveats: The study observed clonal expansion of CD4+ and CD8+ blood T cells by week 6 at 0.1 to 3.0 mg/kg.

Only in-frame clones appear in the TCRdb table, and some are missing; sequencing was by immunoSEQ multiplex PCR. Of approximately 66,000 clones in the sample, around 84% are singletons; the top ten hold roughly 0.9%. On this clone: As yet, its antigen is unknown.

Germline V gene data show CDR1 as ENHRY and CDR2 as SYGVKD. Trimming left V 4 bases short and J 4 bases short, with 19 bases between. The CDR3 spans 16 residues. Systemic immunosuppression or autoimmune disease history was grounds to exclude patients. The V gene is TRBV10-3, the J gene TRBJ1-2; D remains unclear. The source material was CD4+ or CD8+ T cells sorted from blood, sampled in a trial of the OX40 agonist ivuxolimab. This sequence was found in an adult with an advanced solid tumor such as melanoma, head and neck, liver or kidney cancer. CDR3 loop: CAISGPSLNSGYGYTF. CDR3 coding DNA: TGTGCCATCAGTGGTCCTTCCCTTAACTCGGGCTATGGCTACACCTTC.